The 25 T cell receptor beta chains below were found in one sample sequenced in a study of cytomegalovirus exposure and HLA in healthy donors. Use of 60 Vbeta and 13 Jbeta primers characterized the PCR. The assay was immunoSEQ multiplex PCR, and TCRdb's table has in-frame clones only and misses some. The sample lists over 150,000 clones, roughly 80% occurring once. The sequencing input was PBMCs. The receptors derive from a boy younger than 18 in good health and CMV-seronegative.

The rearrangement links TRBV10-3 to TRBJ2-1; possibly TRBD2 for D (6 bases). Germline values: CDR1 ENHRY, CDR2 SYGVKD. The CDR3 has 15 amino acids. Deletions cut 0 bases from V and 10 bases from J, with 16 bases between. The CDR3 coding sequence is TGTGCCATCAGTGAGTCAGAGACTAGGGCCAAGGAGCAGTTCTTC. As protein: CAISESETRAKEQFF.

CDR3 sequence reads: CASSSLAGGYEQYF. The CDR3 DNA is TGTGCCAGTAGTTCCTTAGCGGGGGGCTACGAGCAGTACTTC. This chain uses TRBV19 with TRBJ2-7; TRBD2 agrees at 10 bases. The CDR3 consists of 14 residues. CDR1 and CDR2 from the germline V gene are LNHDA and SQIVND (reference sequence). The ends lost 5 bases at V and 3 bases at J; junction bases unmatched: 4.

This rearrangement joins TRBV6-6 to TRBJ1-4, with D unresolved. The CDR3 is made up of 15 amino acids. The germline CDR1 and CDR2 sequences are MNHNY and SVGAGI (reference sequence). Trimming took off 7 bases at V and 0 bases at J, with 12 bases between the two ends. The CDR3 spells CASTDRGSTNEKLFF. In DNA form, the CDR3 reads TGTGCCAGCACCGATCGGGGTTCAACTAATGAAAAACTGTTTTTT.

V usage is TRBV4-1 and J usage is TRBJ2-7; a weak D match, TRBD2 (5 bases). The CDR3 has 15 amino acids. From germline, CDR1 is MGHRA and CDR2 YSYEKL. V lost 1 base, J lost 7 bases, and 17 bases lay in between. The CDR3 is CASSQAGQLGGEQYF. The CDR3 DNA is TGCGCCAGCAGCCAAGCCGGCCAGCTCGGAGGAGAGCAGTACTTC.

This clone was counted between two and nine times. The V gene is TRBV5-5, the J gene TRBJ1-3; maybe TRBD1 (5 bases). This CDR3 is 16 amino acids long. The V gene lost 3 bases and the J gene lost 1 base, with 14 bases spanning the gap. The germline V gene encodes CDR1 SGHKS and CDR2 YYEKEE (reference sequence). In nucleotides, the CDR3 is TGTGCCAGCAGCTCAGTATCAGGGTTTTCTGGAAACACCATATATTTT. Translated, it gives CASSSVSGFSGNTIYF.

This chain joins TRBV10-3 and TRBJ1-1, with 7 bases matching TRBD1. V lost 3 bases to trimming and J lost 2 bases; unmatched junction nucleotides: 15. From germline, CDR1 is ENHRY and CDR2 SYGVKD. The CDR3 runs to 18 residues. The CDR3 bases are TGTGCCATCAGTGAAGGATTGAGACAGGGAAGCTCTAACACTGAAGCTTTCTTT. Its translation is CAISEGLRQGSSNTEAFF.

This chain connects TRBV4-2 to TRBJ1-2; TRBD1 matches at 7 bases. Germline assignment: CDR1 LGHNA and CDR2 YNFKEQ. CDR3 length: 17 residues. V shed 3 bases and J 1 base; nucleotides not matched to a gene: 11. This CDR3 reads CASSQGFRGVLNYGYTF. In DNA form, the CDR3 reads TGTGCCAGCAGCCAGGGATTCAGGGGGGTCCTTAACTATGGCTACACCTTC.

The chain recombines TRBV27 with TRBJ1-4; TRBD1 is a possible D gene (5 bases). The germline V and J ends were trimmed by 1 base and 8 bases, with 8 bases remaining between them. The CDR3 length is 13 residues. Germline V gene data show CDR1 as MNHEY and CDR2 as SMNVEV (reference sequence). The CDR3 sequence: CASSLWGDEKLFF. The DNA for the CDR3 is TGTGCCAGCAGTTTATGGGGGGACGAAAAACTGTTTTTT.

This chain uses TRBV5-1 with TRBJ1-1, with a weak D call TRBD1 (5 bases). V was trimmed by 5 bases and J by 2 bases, leaving 10 bases between them. The CDR3 is 13 amino acids. Germline values: CDR1 SGHRS, CDR2 YFSETQ. This chain's CDR3 is CASRLTANTEAFF. The CDR3 DNA is TGCGCCAGCAGGCTGACAGCTAACACTGAAGCTTTCTTT.

The V call is TRBV28, the J call TRBJ2-7; TRBD1 is a possible D gene (5 bases). This CDR3 region has 15 residues. V was clipped by 6 bases and J by 0 bases, with 15 bases between them. Per the germline V gene, CDR1 is MDHEN and CDR2 is SYDVKM. The CDR3 sequence: CASRIGREFSYEQYF. CDR3 nucleotide sequence: TGTGCCAGCAGGATAGGCAGGGAATTCTCCTACGAGCAGTACTTC.

The chain joins TRBV7-2 to TRBJ2-7; possible D gene TRBD2, 5 bases. The CDR3 loop spans 14 amino acids. With 1 base removed from V and 6 bases from J, the gap between germline ends came to 13 bases. CDR1 is SGHTA and CDR2 is FQGNSA in the germline V gene. The chain's CDR3 is CASSLVPSHGEQYF. In DNA, the CDR3 is TGTGCCAGCAGCTTAGTACCTAGCCACGGCGAGCAGTACTTC.

The chain joins TRBV7-6 to TRBJ1-2; D uncertain. Per germline, CDR1 SGHVS and CDR2 FNYEAQ. The CDR3 totals 15 residues. Between the trimmed V and J ends, which lost 2 bases and 0 bases, there was a span of 10 bases. CDR3 DNA sequence: TGTGCCAGCAGCTTATTACCGGGTACTAACTATGGCTACACCTTC. Translating gives CASSLLPGTNYGYTF.

This clone turned up a few times. The sample carries other DNA sequences with the same CDR3. The genes are TRBV5-1 and TRBJ2-7; no clear D gene. The CDR3 runs 13 residues. Trimming cost V 2 bases and J 1 base, with 7 bases left between them. Germline values: CDR1 SGHRS, CDR2 YFSETQ. CDR3: CASSFDTSYEQYF. CDR3 nucleotides: TGCGCCAGCAGCTTCGACACTTCCTACGAGCAGTACTTC.

The CDR3 here is CASSARDRVDTGELFF. Written as DNA, the CDR3 is TGTGCCAGCAGCGCTCGGGACAGGGTCGACACCGGGGAGCTGTTTTTT. The genes are TRBV7-9 and TRBJ2-2; 9 bases fit TRBD1. The CDR3 covers 16 residues. Germline V gives CDR1 SEHNR, CDR2 FQNEAQ (reference sequence). Trimming took 5 bases from V and 3 from J; bases not matched to a gene: 7.

The chain employs TRBV9 and TRBJ2-1; D is perhaps TRBD2 (6 bases). CDR1 is SGDLS and CDR2 is YYNGEE in the germline V gene. CDR3 length: 15 residues. The ends were cut back, 2 bases at V and 5 bases at J, with 14 bases in the middle. Here the CDR3 reads CASSVIGSGNNEQFF. The CDR3 region has the DNA TGTGCCAGCAGCGTCATCGGTAGCGGAAACAATGAGCAGTTCTTC.

This chain joins TRBV25-1 and TRBJ1-2, with a weak D call TRBD1 (6 bases). CDR3 length: 13 amino acids. Germline CDR1 is MGHDK and CDR2 is SYGVNS. Trimming removed 8 bases at V and 3 bases at J, with 13 bases between. The CDR3 DNA is TGTGCCAGCTCCGGGGGGGCCGACTATGGCTACACCTTC. Encoded protein: CASSGGADYGYTF.

The chain is built from TRBV7-9 and TRBJ2-3; D not resolved. Germline assignment: CDR1 SEHNR and CDR2 FQNEAQ (reference sequence). The V end was cut by 6 bases, the J end by 5 bases, with 12 bases between. This CDR3 has 13 amino acids. In DNA form, the CDR3 reads TGTGCCAGCAGTAATCTACCTCTAGATACGCAGTATTTT. This codes for CASSNLPLDTQYF.

The V and J genes are TRBV30 and TRBJ1-2; 10 bases map to TRBD1. This CDR3 is 13 amino acids long. J was trimmed by 7 bases and V by 0 bases; bases with no gene match: 2. Germline values: CDR1 GTSNPN, CDR2 SVGIG (reference sequence). The CDR3 loop is CAWSVGTGAGYTF. CDR3 DNA sequence: TGTGCCTGGAGTGTAGGGACAGGGGCTGGCTACACCTTC.

The chain combines TRBV5-1 with TRBJ1-1, with a weak D call TRBD1 (5 bases). The V and J ends lost 4 bases and 5 bases respectively, with 15 bases between them. This CDR3 contains 14 residues. Germline V gene data show CDR1 as SGHRS and CDR2 as YFSETQ. CDR3 residues: CASSPYPQGTEAFF. The CDR3 DNA sequence: TGCGCCAGCAGCCCCTACCCTCAGGGAACTGAAGCTTTCTTT.

This chain joins TRBV6-4 and TRBJ2-1; 12 nucleotides match TRBD2. The CDR3 sequence is 15 residues long. With 3 bases clipped from V and 6 bases from J, the junction kept 3 bases outside the gene matches. From germline, CDR1 is MRHNA and CDR2 SNTAGT. The CDR3 sequence: CASSELAGGSNEQFF. As DNA, the CDR3 is TGTGCCAGCAGTGAGCTAGCGGGGGGGAGCAATGAGCAGTTCTTC.

The J gene is TRBJ2-7, the V gene TRBV4-1; tentatively, D is TRBD2 (6 bases). The CDR3 has 17 amino acids. Germline V gene data show CDR1 as MGHRA and CDR2 as YSYEKL. V lost 4 bases, J lost 0 bases, and 19 bases lay in between. CDR3 DNA: TGCGCCAGCAGCCCTGCCCTGGCTAGCGTAAGCTCCTACGAGCAGTACTTC. This codes for CASSPALASVSSYEQYF.

The chain is built from TRBV18 and TRBJ2-4; no clear D. The germline V gene has CDR1 KGHSH and CDR2 LQKENI. The CDR3 consists of 14 residues. The V and J ends lost 8 bases and 0 bases respectively, with 11 bases between them. CDR3 in amino acids: CASTELVAKNIQYF. The CDR3 DNA is TGTGCCAGCACGGAGTTGGTAGCCAAAAACATTCAGTACTTC.

CDR3 sequence reads: CASSLEQLTTPLHF. CDR3 nucleotides: TGTGCCAGCAGCTTAGAACAGTTAACGACACCCCTCCACTTT. This rearrangement joins TRBV11-2 to TRBJ1-6; D is uncertain. Germline V gene lookup returns CDR1 SGHAT and CDR2 FQNNGV. The CDR3 runs 14 residues. Trimming removed 0 bases at V and 11 bases at J, with 11 bases between.

This clone was recorded a few times. V and J are TRBV5-6 and TRBJ2-1; D is possibly TRBD1 (6 bases). V gave up 3 bases and J gave up 6 bases, with 13 bases separating them. From germline, CDR1 is SGHDT and CDR2 YYEEEE. This CDR3 region has 14 residues. The CDR3 nucleotides are TGTGCCAGCAGCTGGGGGCTACCCTTCAATGAGCAGTTCTTC. Its translation is CASSWGLPFNEQFF. The full variable domain, with the rest looked up from reference TRBV5-6 and TRBJ2-1, is DAGVTQSPTHLIKTRGQQVTLRCSPKSGHDTVSWYQQALGQGPQFIFQYYEEEERQRGNFPDRFSGHQFPNYSSELNVNALLLGDSALYLCASSWGLPFNEQFFGPGTRLTVL.

V and J are TRBV6-1 and TRBJ1-4, with unresolved D. CDR1 and CDR2 from the germline V gene are MNHNS and SASEGT. V dropped 6 bases and J dropped 3 bases, with 8 bases sitting between them. The CDR3 runs to 13 residues. CDR3 sequence (DNA): TGTGCCAGCAGGAACATACCTAATGAAAAACTGTTTTTT. It codes for CASRNIPNEKLFF.